The source of this T cell receptor beta chain is a study of blood T cell repertoires in COVID-19. Overall study: The United States, Italy and Spain provided the acute and convalescent COVID-19 samples. PBMCs, B-cell-depleted T cells, or T cells were the source of the cDNA or gDNA that made up the material.

Per the study methods: Estimation of nucleated cell counts relied on the amplification of reference gene primers. Method: immunoSEQ multiplex PCR; TCRdb's copy keeps in-frame clones and lacks some. V, J and clone size are taken as reported in that table, and D and trimming were inferred from the DNA itself. The table includes approximately 160,000 clones, about 85% detected once. CDR1 and CDR2 from the germline V gene are SGHTA and FQGNSA. The junction had 6 bases not matched to a gene; V was cut back by 3 bases and J by 3 bases. This CDR3 region has 15 residues. The chain uses TRBV7-2 and TRBJ2-3, with TRBD2 matching 7 bases. The TCR sequence derives from a man in his 60s who had recovered from COVID-19. Sample: peripheral blood. The CDR3 reads CASSFIWEGTDTQYF. DNA for the CDR3: TGTGCCAGCAGCTTCATCTGGGAGGGAACAGATACGCAGTATTTT.